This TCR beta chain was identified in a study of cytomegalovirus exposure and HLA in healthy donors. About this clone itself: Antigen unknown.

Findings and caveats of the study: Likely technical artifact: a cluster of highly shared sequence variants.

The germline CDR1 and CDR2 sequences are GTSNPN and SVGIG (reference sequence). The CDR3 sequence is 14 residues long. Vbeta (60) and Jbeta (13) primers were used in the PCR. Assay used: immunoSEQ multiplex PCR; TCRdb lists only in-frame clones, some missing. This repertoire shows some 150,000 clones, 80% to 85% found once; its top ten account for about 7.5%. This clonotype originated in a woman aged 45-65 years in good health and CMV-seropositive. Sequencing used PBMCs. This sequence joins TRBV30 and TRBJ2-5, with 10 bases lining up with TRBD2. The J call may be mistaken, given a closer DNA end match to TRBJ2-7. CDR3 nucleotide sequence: TGTGCCTGGAGCCTGAGCGGGGGGGACTACGAGCAGTACTTC. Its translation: CAWSLSGGDYEQYF.